The clone carrying this T cell receptor beta chain was recorded a few times. The target antigen is unknown. This CDR3 comprises 14 residues. The germline V gene has CDR1 SEHNR and CDR2 FQNEAQ (reference sequence). Trimming at V came to 5 bases and at J to 5 bases, leaving 6 bases not matched to a gene. A second PCR of about 7 to 12 cycles used a sample-barcoded 5' primer and a J-beta primer mix. Via MiXCR, TCRdb re-called the 5' RACE reads, giving one row per CDR3 protein. The table lists over 1,200,000 distinct CDR3 sequences, around 59% of them singletons, with about 6.3% in the top ten. Every donor gave 8.5 to 10 milliliters of peripheral blood. The data derive from a study of blood T cells in healthy people across ages. Overall study results and limits: Donors of long life had a larger count of naive CD4+ cells and greater diversity than aged donors.

The genes are TRBV7-9 and TRBJ2-1; TRBD1 matches 7 bases. Material: blood. The receptor was isolated from a man aged 18-30 years in good health. CDR3 sequence (DNA): TGTGCCAGCAGCAGGAGGACAGGACACAATGAGCAGTTCTTC. Translated, it gives CASSRRTGHNEQFF.